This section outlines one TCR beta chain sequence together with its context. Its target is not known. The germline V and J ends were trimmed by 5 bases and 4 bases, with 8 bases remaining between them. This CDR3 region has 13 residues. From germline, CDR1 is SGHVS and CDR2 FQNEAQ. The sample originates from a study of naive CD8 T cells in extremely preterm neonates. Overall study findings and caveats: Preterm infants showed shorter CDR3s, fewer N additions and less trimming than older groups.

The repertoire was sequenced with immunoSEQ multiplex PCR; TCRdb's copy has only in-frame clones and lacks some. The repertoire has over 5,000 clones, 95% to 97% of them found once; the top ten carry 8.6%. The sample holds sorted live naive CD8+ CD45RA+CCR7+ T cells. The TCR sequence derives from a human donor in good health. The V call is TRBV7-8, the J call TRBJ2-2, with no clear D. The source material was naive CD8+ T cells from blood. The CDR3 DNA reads TGTGCCAGCAGCCTCACTATCACCGGGGAGCTGTTTTTT. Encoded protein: CASSLTITGELFF.